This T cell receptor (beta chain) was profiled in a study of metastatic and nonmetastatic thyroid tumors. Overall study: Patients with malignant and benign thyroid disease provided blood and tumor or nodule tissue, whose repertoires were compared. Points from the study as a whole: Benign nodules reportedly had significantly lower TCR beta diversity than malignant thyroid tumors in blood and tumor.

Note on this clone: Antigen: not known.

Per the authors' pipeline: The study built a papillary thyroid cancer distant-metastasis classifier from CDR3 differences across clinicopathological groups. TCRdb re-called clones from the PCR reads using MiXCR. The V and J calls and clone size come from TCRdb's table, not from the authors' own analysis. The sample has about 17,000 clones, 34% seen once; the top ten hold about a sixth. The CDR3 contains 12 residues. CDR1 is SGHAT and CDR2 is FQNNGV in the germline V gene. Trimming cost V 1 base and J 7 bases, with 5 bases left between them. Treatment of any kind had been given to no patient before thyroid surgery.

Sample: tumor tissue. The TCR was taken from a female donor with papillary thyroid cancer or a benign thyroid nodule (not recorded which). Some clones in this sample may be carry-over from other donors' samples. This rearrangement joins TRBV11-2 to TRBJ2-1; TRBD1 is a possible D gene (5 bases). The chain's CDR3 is CASSLAGNEQFF. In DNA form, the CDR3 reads TGTGCCAGCAGCTTAGCAGGGAATGAGCAGTTCTTC.